This TCR beta chain was sequenced during a study of blood T cell repertoires in COVID-19. Across the study: Acute and convalescent COVID-19 specimens originated in the United States, Italy and Spain. T cells, B-cell-depleted T cells, or PBMCs supplied cDNA or gDNA.

Seattle patients were enrolled during active infection and followed longitudinally. CDR1 is LGHNA, CDR2 YSLEER, per germline. V lost 5 bases to trimming and J lost 8 bases; unmatched junction nucleotides: 4. This CDR3 contains 14 residues. The repertoire was sequenced with immunoSEQ multiplex PCR; TCRdb's copy has only in-frame clones and lacks some. The repertoire holds 150,000 to 200,000 clones, with approximately 85% as singletons. The material sequenced was peripheral blood. The sequence was collected from a woman aged 45 to 65 with COVID-19, enrolled during active disease. The genes are TRBV4-3 and TRBJ2-3; 13 nucleotides match TRBD2. The CDR3 region is CASSTTSGGRTQYF. The DNA of the CDR3 is TGCGCCAGCAGCACGACTAGCGGGGGGCGTACGCAGTATTTT.